The rows below give T cell receptor beta chains drawn from one sample of a study of blood T cell repertoires in COVID-19. TCRdb keeps only in-frame clones here, not all; method: immunoSEQ multiplex PCR. The table includes around 95,000 clones, 80% detected once. Sequenced material: peripheral blood. Receptor source: a man between 65 and 79 years old with active or convalescent COVID-19. Each CDR3 is given with its conserved first and last residue. Fields, in order: V gene, D gene, clone size, J gene, CDR3 protein, CDR3 DNA. D genes are given only for firm matches. Size is stated for part of the rows, as once, few or many counts, or as a class when the clone is expanded.

v_gene: TRBV7-9
d_gene: .
abundance: few
j_gene: TRBJ2-3
CDR3aa: CASSLMGDTQYF
CDR3nt: TGTGCCAGCAGCTTAATGGGCGATACGCAGTATTTT

v_gene: TRBV6-2/TRBV6-3
d_gene: TRBD1
abundance: .
j_gene: TRBJ1-6
CDR3aa: CASSWGQGISPLHF
CDR3nt: TGTGCCAGCAGTTGGGGACAGGGGATTTCACCCCTCCACTTT

v_gene: TRBV4-1
d_gene: .
abundance: .
j_gene: TRBJ1-1
CDR3aa: CASSRTRATEAFF
CDR3nt: TGCGCCAGCAGCCGGACGAGGGCCACTGAAGCTTTCTTT

v_gene: TRBV5-4
d_gene: TRBD1
abundance: .
j_gene: TRBJ1-2
CDR3aa: CASSPGTGSYGYTF
CDR3nt: TGTGCCAGCAGCCCCGGGACAGGGAGCTATGGCTACACCTTC

v_gene: TRBV19
d_gene: TRBD1
abundance: few
j_gene: TRBJ1-1
CDR3aa: CASSGTGLMNTEAFF
CDR3nt: TGTGCCAGTAGTGGGACAGGCCTAATGAACACTGAAGCTTTCTTT

v_gene: TRBV4-2
d_gene: .
abundance: .
j_gene: TRBJ1-5
CDR3aa: CASSQGGQRGNQPQHF
CDR3nt: TGTGCCAGCAGCCAAGGGGGGCAGCGCGGCAATCAGCCCCAGCATTTT

v_gene: TRBV6-1
d_gene: TRBD1
abundance: .
j_gene: TRBJ1-1
CDR3aa: CASSEGDRGTEAFF
CDR3nt: TGTGCCAGCAGTGAAGGGGACAGAGGCACTGAAGCTTTCTTT

v_gene: TRBV27
d_gene: TRBD1
abundance: .
j_gene: TRBJ2-7
CDR3aa: CASAIRDRGLSEQYF
CDR3nt: TGTGCCAGCGCAATACGGGACAGGGGGCTGAGCGAGCAGTACTTC

v_gene: TRBV28
d_gene: .
abundance: .
j_gene: TRBJ1-2
CDR3aa: CASSLAGYGYTF
CDR3nt: TGTGCCAGCAGTTTGGCAGGCTATGGCTACACCTTC

v_gene: TRBV18
d_gene: TRBD1
abundance: .
j_gene: TRBJ1-6
CDR3aa: CASSPLGSAGDRGRSPLHF
CDR3nt: TGTGCCAGCTCACCACTTGGTTCCGCGGGGGACAGGGGTAGATCACCCCTCCACTTT

v_gene: TRBV18
d_gene: TRBD1
abundance: .
j_gene: TRBJ1-4
CDR3aa: CASSPTGQGGEKLFF
CDR3nt: TGTGCCAGCTCACCAACGGGACAGGGAGGTGAAAAACTGTTTTTT

v_gene: TRBV24-1
d_gene: .
abundance: .
j_gene: TRBJ1-5
CDR3aa: CATATGKEPQHF
CDR3nt: TGTGCCACCGCTACAGGGAAGGAGCCCCAGCATTTT

v_gene: TRBV19
d_gene: .
abundance: .
j_gene: TRBJ1-2
CDR3aa: CASSIAAGDNYGYTF
CDR3nt: TGTGCCAGTAGTATAGCCGCAGGGGATAACTATGGCTACACCTTC

v_gene: TRBV7-7
d_gene: TRBD1
abundance: .
j_gene: TRBJ2-5
CDR3aa: CASSSGRTGQETQYF
CDR3nt: TGTGCCAGCAGCTCCGGAAGGACAGGGCAAGAGACCCAGTACTTC